This T cell receptor (beta chain) appears in the sequencing data of a study of blood T cell repertoires in COVID-19 (dated by TCRdb to 2020 to 2022). With regard to the full study: Samples covering the acute and convalescent phases of COVID-19 were provided by collaborators in the United States, Italy and Spain. A de-identified subject ID, COVID-19 status, age in years and sex were almost always included in the sample metadata. The samples were drawn from the first 160 participants of the ongoing ImmuneRACE study and from roughly 1,300 subjects provided by 6 global collaborators. The material from the prospective study consisted of cDNA or gDNA derived from T cells, B-cell-depleted T cells, or PBMCs. Subjects who had been exposed to COVID-19, were actively infected with it, or had recovered from it provided the deeply sampled blood TCRbeta repertoires that made up the dataset. Where HLA class I and class II types were available, the types were taken from metadata supplied by the sample provider, not from assay-based typing. The repertoires were made available in a free public database intended to serve as a resource for research on the immune response to SARS-CoV-2. Study-level results and caveats: Clinical and demographic metadata were provided uncurated, with the amount varying by source and participant.

As encoded in the germline V gene, CDR1 is KGHSH while CDR2 is LQKENI. V loses 2 bases of germline sequence and J loses 0 bases, and the interval between the two ends is 8 bases. The CDR3 sequence holds 15 residues, the cysteine and phenylalanine included. The DNA shown is the 45-base CDR3, in frame from base 1. Notes on this clone: Its antigen is still unknown. No quality values exist for individual bases; no much larger clone is one base distant.

TCRbeta CDR3 regions were amplified from genomic DNA using the immunoSEQ Assay, a bias-controlled multiplex PCR. The study's processing was this. Nucleated cell counts per sample were estimated from amplification of reference gene primers within the assay. Sequence reads were collapsed and filtered to measure the absolute abundance of every unique TCRbeta CDR3 rearrangement. For each sample, productive Simpson clonality was calculated as the square root of Simpson's diversity index across productive rearrangements. TCRdb's version of the immuneACCESS table is confined to in-frame rearrangements and falls short of the full clone set. An unresolved V gene accounts for under half of the shortfall where checked; the remainder is of unknown origin. D and trimming were read from the DNA, whereas the V and J calls and clone size are those reported in that table. The table for this sample lists about 80,000 clones; around 80% of them were counted only once. Just over 20% of the sample is held by the ten biggest clonotypes.

Collaborating institutions collected whole blood in K2EDTA tubes following their own protocols. For TCRbeta analysis, collaborators shipped samples as frozen whole blood, isolated PBMCs, or DNA extracted from either of those sample types. The material sequenced was peripheral blood. The TCR comes from a human donor in a cohort sampled during active COVID-19. The sequence is built from TRBV18 and TRBJ1-3, with the identity of the D gene unclear. This receptor has the CDR3 CASSPASDSGNTIYF. The DNA sequence is TGTGCCAGCTCACCAGCCTCAGACTCTGGAAACACCATATATTTT.